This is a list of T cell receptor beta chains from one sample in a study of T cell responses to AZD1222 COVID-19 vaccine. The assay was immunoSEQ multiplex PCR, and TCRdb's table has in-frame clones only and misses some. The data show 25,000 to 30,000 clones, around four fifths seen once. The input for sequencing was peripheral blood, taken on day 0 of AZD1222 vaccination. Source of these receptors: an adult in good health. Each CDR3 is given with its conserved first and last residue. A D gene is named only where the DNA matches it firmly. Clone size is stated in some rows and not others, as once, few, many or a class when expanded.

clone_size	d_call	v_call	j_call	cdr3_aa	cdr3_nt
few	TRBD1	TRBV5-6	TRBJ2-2	CASSWGTQGAPSGELFF	TGTGCCAGCAGCTGGGGAACACAGGGGGCGCCTAGCGGGGAGCTGTTTTTT
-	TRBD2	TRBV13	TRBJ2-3	CASSLRLAGGIDTQYF	TGTGCCAGCAGCTTAAGGCTAGCGGGGGGGATAGATACGCAGTATTTT
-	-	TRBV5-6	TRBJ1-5	CASSLTSTNQPQHF	TGTGCCAGCAGCTTAACAAGTACCAATCAGCCCCAGCATTTT
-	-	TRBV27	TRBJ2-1	CASSARQGTYNEQFF	TGTGCCAGCAGCGCCCGGCAGGGTACCTACAATGAGCAGTTCTTC
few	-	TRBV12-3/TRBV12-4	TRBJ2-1	CASKKLGNEQFF	TGTGCCAGCAAAAAACTGGGGAATGAGCAGTTCTTC
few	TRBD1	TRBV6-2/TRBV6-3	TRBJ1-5	CASSYPKTGSQPQHF	TGTGCCAGCAGTTACCCTAAGACAGGGTCACAGCCCCAGCATTTT
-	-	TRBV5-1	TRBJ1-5	CASSLEGSPNQPQHF	TGCGCCAGCAGCTTGGAGGGTAGTCCCAATCAGCCCCAGCATTTT
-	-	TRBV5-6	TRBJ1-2	CASSTARIYGYTF	TGTGCCAGCAGCACCGCCAGGATCTATGGCTACACCTTC
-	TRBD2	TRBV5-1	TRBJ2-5	CASSRGLAGGPKSETQYF	TGCGCCAGCAGCCGGGGACTAGCGGGGGGGCCGAAGTCGGAGACCCAGTACTTC
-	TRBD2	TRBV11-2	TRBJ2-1	CASSLVLWLAGLKAGQFF	TGTGCCAGCAGCTTAGTGTTGTGGCTAGCGGGACTTAAGGCGGGGCAGTTCTTC
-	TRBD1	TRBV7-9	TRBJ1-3	CASRPTGGSGNTIYF	TGTGCCAGCAGGCCTACAGGGGGCTCTGGAAACACCATATATTTT
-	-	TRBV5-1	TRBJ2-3	CASSLVQGSTDTQYF	TGCGCCAGCAGCTTGGTTCAGGGAAGCACAGATACGCAGTATTTT
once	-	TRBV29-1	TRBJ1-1	CSVISVWEAFF	TGCAGCGTTATTTCGGTTTGGGAAGCTTTCTTT